A selection of T cell receptor beta chains follows, all from one sample in a study of vaccination and CD4 T cells after COVID-19. The antigens of these receptors remain unknown. TCRdb reprocessed the PCR reads via MiXCR and lists one record per CDR3 protein. The table includes roughly 9,400 distinct CDR3 sequences, about 35% detected once. The sequencing sample was made of CD4+ T cells from blood, cultured in vitro. These TCRs come from a human donor in good health. The CDR3 runs from the conserved cysteine through the conserved F or W. D genes are given only for firm matches. Clone size appears in some rows only: once, few, many, or a class for an expanded clone.

cdr3_aa: CASSLTGVGTGELFF
cdr3_nt: TGTGCCAGCAGCTTAACAGGGGTTGGGACCGGGGAGCTGTTTTTT
d_call: TRBD1
v_call: TRBV11-3
clone_size: NA
j_call: TRBJ2-2

cdr3_aa: CASRSRDRPNSGNTIYF
cdr3_nt: TGTGCCAGCAGATCCCGGGACCGGCCAAACTCTGGAAACACCATATATTTT
d_call: NA
v_call: TRBV6-2/TRBV6-3
clone_size: NA
j_call: TRBJ1-3

cdr3_aa: CASSSQWGGAKLFF
cdr3_nt: TGTGCCAGCAGTTCCCAGTGGGGGGGTGCAAAACTGTTTTTT
d_call: NA
v_call: TRBV6-5
clone_size: NA
j_call: TRBJ1-4

cdr3_aa: CASRERRNQPQHF
cdr3_nt: TGTGCCTCCAGGGAGAGGCGTAATCAGCCCCAGCATTTT
d_call: NA
v_call: TRBV6-1
clone_size: NA
j_call: TRBJ1-5

cdr3_aa: CASSMGQARNQPQHF
cdr3_nt: TGTGCCAGTAGTATGGGACAGGCTCGCAATCAGCCCCAGCATTTT
d_call: TRBD1
v_call: TRBV19
clone_size: NA
j_call: TRBJ1-5

cdr3_aa: CASSLRRGPLHF
cdr3_nt: TGTGCCAGCAGTTTGCGTCGGGGCCCCCTCCACTTT
d_call: NA
v_call: TRBV28
clone_size: few
j_call: TRBJ1-6

cdr3_aa: CASSPREGNYGYTF
cdr3_nt: TGTGCCAGCTCACCACGCGAGGGGAACTATGGCTACACCTTC
d_call: NA
v_call: TRBV18
clone_size: NA
j_call: TRBJ1-2

cdr3_aa: CASSTYNEQFF
cdr3_nt: TGTGCCAGTAGCACATACAATGAGCAGTTCTTC
d_call: NA
v_call: TRBV19
clone_size: NA
j_call: TRBJ2-1

cdr3_aa: CASSPAGSSYEQYF
cdr3_nt: TGTGCCAGCAGCCCAGCGGGCAGCTCCTACGAGCAGTACTTC
d_call: NA
v_call: TRBV11-3
clone_size: few
j_call: TRBJ2-7

cdr3_aa: CASSQLGSPQHF
cdr3_nt: TGTGCCAGTAGCCAGCTAGGATCGCCCCAGCATTTT
d_call: NA
v_call: TRBV19
clone_size: NA
j_call: TRBJ1-5

cdr3_aa: CASSARGGQPQHF
cdr3_nt: TGTGCCAGCAGCGCCAGGGGGGGGCAGCCCCAGCATTTT
d_call: TRBD1
v_call: TRBV7-9
clone_size: NA
j_call: TRBJ1-5

cdr3_aa: CASSQIGLAGSYEQYF
cdr3_nt: TGCGCCAGCAGCCAAATCGGACTAGCGGGTTCCTACGAGCAGTACTTC
d_call: TRBD2
v_call: TRBV4-1
clone_size: NA
j_call: TRBJ2-7

cdr3_aa: CASSERRGGQETQYF
cdr3_nt: TGTGCCAGCAGTGAACGAAGGGGTGGACAAGAGACCCAGTACTTC
d_call: NA
v_call: TRBV6-1
clone_size: NA
j_call: TRBJ2-5

cdr3_aa: CASSSGQGFGQPQHF
cdr3_nt: TGTGCCAGCAGTTCAGGACAGGGGTTCGGTCAGCCCCAGCATTTT
d_call: TRBD1
v_call: TRBV6-5
clone_size: NA
j_call: TRBJ1-5

cdr3_aa: CATSGQGSYNEQFF
cdr3_nt: TGTGCCACCTCGGGACAGGGGTCCTACAATGAGCAGTTCTTC
d_call: TRBD1
v_call: TRBV24-1
clone_size: NA
j_call: TRBJ2-1

cdr3_aa: CSVRGTGIAGELFF
cdr3_nt: TGCAGCGTTCGCGGGACAGGGATTGCCGGGGAGCTGTTTTTT
d_call: TRBD1
v_call: TRBV29-1
clone_size: NA
j_call: TRBJ2-2

cdr3_aa: CSASDKRRGVDTQYF
cdr3_nt: TGCAGTGCTAGTGATAAGCGAAGGGGGGTAGATACGCAGTATTTT
d_call: NA
v_call: TRBV20-1
clone_size: few
j_call: TRBJ2-3

cdr3_aa: CASKPPGHPNRDYGYTF
cdr3_nt: TGTGCCAGTAAACCACCGGGACACCCTAACCGTGACTATGGCTACACCTTC
d_call: NA
v_call: TRBV19
clone_size: few
j_call: TRBJ1-2

cdr3_aa: CAISEIRGDTEAFF
cdr3_nt: TGTGCCATCAGTGAGATTAGGGGCGACACTGAAGCTTTCTTT
d_call: NA
v_call: TRBV10-3
clone_size: few
j_call: TRBJ1-1

cdr3_aa: CASSPSRRGNQPQHF
cdr3_nt: TGTGCCAGCAGCCCTTCTAGGAGGGGCAATCAGCCCCAGCATTTT
d_call: NA
v_call: TRBV28
clone_size: NA
j_call: TRBJ1-5

cdr3_aa: CASSPGRNTEAFF
cdr3_nt: TGTGCCAGCAGCCCGGGACGGAACACTGAAGCTTTCTTT
d_call: NA
v_call: TRBV7-2
clone_size: NA
j_call: TRBJ1-1

cdr3_aa: CSARGQGNSPLHF
cdr3_nt: TGCAGTGCTAGAGGACAGGGTAATTCACCCCTCCACTTT
d_call: TRBD1
v_call: TRBV20-1
clone_size: NA
j_call: TRBJ1-6

cdr3_aa: CASSMGDARYGYTF
cdr3_nt: TGTGCCAGTAGTATGGGGGACGCCCGTTATGGCTACACCTTC
d_call: NA
v_call: TRBV19
clone_size: few
j_call: TRBJ1-2

cdr3_aa: CSARARFSYEQYF
cdr3_nt: TGCAGTGCTAGAGCTCGATTTAGCTACGAGCAGTACTTC
d_call: NA
v_call: TRBV20-1
clone_size: few
j_call: TRBJ2-7

cdr3_aa: CASSFPSSGPPYEQYF
cdr3_nt: TGTGCCAGCAGTTTCCCGTCTAGCGGGCCTCCCTACGAGCAGTACTTC
d_call: TRBD2
v_call: TRBV28
clone_size: NA
j_call: TRBJ2-7

cdr3_aa: CASSFEGRGLNSPLHF
cdr3_nt: TGTGCCAGCAGTTTCGAGGGGAGGGGTCTGAATTCACCCCTCCACTTT
d_call: NA
v_call: TRBV27
clone_size: NA
j_call: TRBJ1-6

cdr3_aa: CASIPPGGAQETQYF
cdr3_nt: TGTGCCAGCATACCCCCGGGAGGGGCCCAAGAGACCCAGTACTTC
d_call: TRBD2
v_call: TRBV7-2
clone_size: NA
j_call: TRBJ2-5

cdr3_aa: CASSQGIAGHYYEQYF
cdr3_nt: TGTGCCAGTAGTCAGGGTATAGCGGGACATTACTACGAGCAGTACTTC
d_call: TRBD2
v_call: TRBV19
clone_size: NA
j_call: TRBJ2-7

cdr3_aa: CSARDNGGSYEQYF
cdr3_nt: TGCAGTGCTAGAGATAATGGTGGAAGTTACGAGCAGTACTTC
d_call: NA
v_call: TRBV20-1
clone_size: few
j_call: TRBJ2-7

cdr3_aa: CASSPSGRANTEAFF
cdr3_nt: TGTGCCAGCTCACCCTCAGGGAGGGCGAACACTGAAGCTTTCTTT
d_call: NA
v_call: TRBV18
clone_size: NA
j_call: TRBJ1-1

cdr3_aa: CASSRNTGELFF
cdr3_nt: TGTGCCAGCAGTCGGAACACCGGGGAGCTGTTTTTT
d_call: NA
v_call: TRBV28
clone_size: NA
j_call: TRBJ2-2

cdr3_aa: CASSELLALTETQYF
cdr3_nt: TGTGCCAGCAGTGAATTACTAGCGTTGACGGAGACCCAGTACTTC
d_call: TRBD2
v_call: TRBV2
clone_size: NA
j_call: TRBJ2-5

cdr3_aa: CASSLVIGLAGGLQETQYF
cdr3_nt: TGTGCCAGCAGCTTAGTAATAGGACTAGCGGGAGGGCTACAGGAGACCCAGTACTTC
d_call: TRBD2
v_call: TRBV7-2
clone_size: NA
j_call: TRBJ2-5